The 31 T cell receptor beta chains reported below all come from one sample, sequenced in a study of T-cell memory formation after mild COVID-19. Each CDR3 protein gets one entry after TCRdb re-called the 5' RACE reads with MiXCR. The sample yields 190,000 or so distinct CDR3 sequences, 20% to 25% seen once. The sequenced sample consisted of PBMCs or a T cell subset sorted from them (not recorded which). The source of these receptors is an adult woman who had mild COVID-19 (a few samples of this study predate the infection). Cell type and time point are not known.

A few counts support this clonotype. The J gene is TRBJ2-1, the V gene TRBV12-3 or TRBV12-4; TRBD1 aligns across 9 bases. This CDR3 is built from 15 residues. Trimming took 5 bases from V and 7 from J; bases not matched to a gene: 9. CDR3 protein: CASSLPGQGNNEQFF. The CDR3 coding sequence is TGTGCCAGCAGTCTGCCGGGACAGGGAAATAATGAGCAGTTCTTC.

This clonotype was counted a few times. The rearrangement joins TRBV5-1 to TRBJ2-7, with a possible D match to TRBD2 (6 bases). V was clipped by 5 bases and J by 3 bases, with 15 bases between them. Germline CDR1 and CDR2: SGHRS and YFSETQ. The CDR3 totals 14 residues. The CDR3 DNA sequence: TGCGCCAGCAGGACGGGGGACTCTGTCTACGAGCAGTACTTC. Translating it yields CASRTGDSVYEQYF.

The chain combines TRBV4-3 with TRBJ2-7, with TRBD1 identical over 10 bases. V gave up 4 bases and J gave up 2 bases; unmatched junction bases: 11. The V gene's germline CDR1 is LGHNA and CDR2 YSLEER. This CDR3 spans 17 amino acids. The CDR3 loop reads CASSRSEPGQGTYEQYF. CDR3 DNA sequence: TGCGCCAGCAGCCGAAGCGAACCGGGACAGGGGACCTACGAGCAGTACTTC.

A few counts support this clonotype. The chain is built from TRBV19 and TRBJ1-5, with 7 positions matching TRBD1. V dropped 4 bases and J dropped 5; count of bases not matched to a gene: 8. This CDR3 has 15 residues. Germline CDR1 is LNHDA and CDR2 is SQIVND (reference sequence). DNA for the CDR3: TGTGCCAGTAGTACTACCGGGACAGAATATCAGCCCCAGCATTTT. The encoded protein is CASSTTGTEYQPQHF.

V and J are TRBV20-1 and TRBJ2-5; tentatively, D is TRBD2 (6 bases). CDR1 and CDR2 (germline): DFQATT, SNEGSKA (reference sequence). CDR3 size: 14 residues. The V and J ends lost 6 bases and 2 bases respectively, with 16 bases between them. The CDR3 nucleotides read TGCAGTGCAGTACCTCCACGGGAGCAAGAGACCCAGTACTTC. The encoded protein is CSAVPPREQETQYF.

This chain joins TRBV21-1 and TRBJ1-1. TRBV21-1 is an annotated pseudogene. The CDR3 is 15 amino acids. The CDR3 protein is CASSKKEAGNTEAFF. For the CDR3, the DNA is TGTGCCAGCAGCAAAAAGGAGGCAGGGAACACTGAAGCTTTCTTT.

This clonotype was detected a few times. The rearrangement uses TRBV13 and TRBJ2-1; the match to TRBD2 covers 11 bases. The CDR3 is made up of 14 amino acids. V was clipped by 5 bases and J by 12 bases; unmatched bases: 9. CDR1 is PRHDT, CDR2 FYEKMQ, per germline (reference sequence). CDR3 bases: TGTGCCAGCAGCAGGGGACTAGCGGACCGATTGCAGTTCTTC. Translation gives CASSRGLADRLQFF. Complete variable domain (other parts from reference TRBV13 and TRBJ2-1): AAGVIQSPRHLIKEKRETATLKCYPIPRHDTVYWYQQGPGQDPQFLISFYEKMQSDKGSIPDRFSAQQFSDYHSELNMSSLELGDSALYFCASSRGLADRLQFFGPGTRLTVL.

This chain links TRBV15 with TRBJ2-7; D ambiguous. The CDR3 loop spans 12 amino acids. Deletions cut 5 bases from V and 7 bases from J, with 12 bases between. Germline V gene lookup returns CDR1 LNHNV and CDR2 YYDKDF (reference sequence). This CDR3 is CATSPPSREQYF. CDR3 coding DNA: TGTGCCACCAGCCCCCCGAGTCGTGAGCAGTACTTC. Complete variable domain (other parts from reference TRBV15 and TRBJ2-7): DAMVIQNPRYQVTQFGKPVTLSCSQTLNHNVMYWYQQKSSQAPKLLFHYYDKDFNNEADTPDNFQSRRPNTSFCFLDIRSPGLGDTAMYLCATSPPSREQYFGPGTRLTVT.

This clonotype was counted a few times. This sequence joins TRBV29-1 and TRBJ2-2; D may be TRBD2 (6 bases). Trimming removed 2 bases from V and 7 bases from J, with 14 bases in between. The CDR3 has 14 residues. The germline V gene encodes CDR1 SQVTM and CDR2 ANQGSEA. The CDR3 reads CSVELAGRVGELFF. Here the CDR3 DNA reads TGCAGCGTTGAATTGGCGGGAAGAGTCGGGGAGCTGTTTTTT.

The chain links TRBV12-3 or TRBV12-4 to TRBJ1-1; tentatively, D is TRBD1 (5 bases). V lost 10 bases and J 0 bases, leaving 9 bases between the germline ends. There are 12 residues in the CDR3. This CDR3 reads CAIEGVNTEAFF. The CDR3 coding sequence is TGTGCCATCGAAGGGGTGAACACTGAAGCTTTCTTT.

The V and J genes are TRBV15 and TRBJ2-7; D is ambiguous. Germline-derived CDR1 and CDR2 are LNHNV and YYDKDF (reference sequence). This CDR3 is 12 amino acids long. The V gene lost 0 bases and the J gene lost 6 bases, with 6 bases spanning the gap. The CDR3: CATSRENREQYF. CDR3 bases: TGTGCCACCAGCAGAGAGAACCGCGAGCAGTACTTC.

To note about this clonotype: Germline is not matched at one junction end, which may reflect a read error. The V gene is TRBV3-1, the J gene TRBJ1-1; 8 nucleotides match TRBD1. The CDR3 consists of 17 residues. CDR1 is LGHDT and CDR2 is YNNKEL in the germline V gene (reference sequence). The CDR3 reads CASNQEWTGRAYTEAFF. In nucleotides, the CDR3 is TGTGCCAGCAACCAAGAATGGACAGGGAGGGCCTACACTGAAGCTTTCTTT.

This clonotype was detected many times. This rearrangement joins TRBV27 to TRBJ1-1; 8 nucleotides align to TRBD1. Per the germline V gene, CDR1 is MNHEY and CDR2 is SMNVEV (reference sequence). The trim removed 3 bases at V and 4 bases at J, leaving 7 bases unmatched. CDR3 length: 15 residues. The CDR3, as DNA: TGTGCCAGCAGTTTGACCAGGGGGCTGGGCACTGAAGCTTTCTTT. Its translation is CASSLTRGLGTEAFF.

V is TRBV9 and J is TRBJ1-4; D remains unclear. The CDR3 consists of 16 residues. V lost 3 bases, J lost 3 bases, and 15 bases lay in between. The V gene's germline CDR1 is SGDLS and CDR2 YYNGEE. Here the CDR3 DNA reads TGTGCCAGCAGCGCCCACCGGACGGCCGCTAATGAAAAACTGTTTTTT. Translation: CASSAHRTAANEKLFF.

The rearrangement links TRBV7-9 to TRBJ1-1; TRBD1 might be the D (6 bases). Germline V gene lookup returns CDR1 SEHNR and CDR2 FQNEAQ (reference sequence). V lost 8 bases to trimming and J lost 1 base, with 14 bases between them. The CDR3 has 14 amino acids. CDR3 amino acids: CASGGAGWNTEAFF. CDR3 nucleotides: TGTGCCAGCGGGGGGGCTGGGTGGAACACTGAAGCTTTCTTT.

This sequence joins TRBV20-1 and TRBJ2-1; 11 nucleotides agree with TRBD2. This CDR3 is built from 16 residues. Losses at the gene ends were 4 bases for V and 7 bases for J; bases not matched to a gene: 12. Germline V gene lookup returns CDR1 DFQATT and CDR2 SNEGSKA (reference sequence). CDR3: CSATGTSGIATNEQFF. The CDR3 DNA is TGCAGTGCTACCGGGACTAGCGGAATAGCGACGAATGAGCAGTTCTTC.

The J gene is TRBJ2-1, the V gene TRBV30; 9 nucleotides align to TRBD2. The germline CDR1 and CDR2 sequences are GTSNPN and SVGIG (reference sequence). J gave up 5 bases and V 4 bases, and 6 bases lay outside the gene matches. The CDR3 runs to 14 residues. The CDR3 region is CAWKLAGSNNEQFF. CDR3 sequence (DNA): TGTGCCTGGAAGCTAGCGGGGTCCAACAATGAGCAGTTCTTC.

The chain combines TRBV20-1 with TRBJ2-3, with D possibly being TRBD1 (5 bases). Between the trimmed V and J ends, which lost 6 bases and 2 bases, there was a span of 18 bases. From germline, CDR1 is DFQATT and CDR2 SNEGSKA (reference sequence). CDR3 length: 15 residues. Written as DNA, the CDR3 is TGCAGTGCCCCAGGACCTTTAGGGGACACAGATACGCAGTATTTT. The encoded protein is CSAPGPLGDTDTQYF.

The CDR3 DNA follows: TGTGCCAGCCGGGGCTGGGTTCCCGACAATGAGCAGTTCTTC. It encodes CASRGWVPDNEQFF. This chain uses TRBV7-9 with TRBJ2-1; tentatively, D is TRBD1 or TRBD2 (5 bases each). This CDR3 contains 14 residues. V lost 8 bases to trimming and J lost 5 bases, with 16 bases between them. Germline values: CDR1 SEHNR, CDR2 FQNEAQ (reference sequence).

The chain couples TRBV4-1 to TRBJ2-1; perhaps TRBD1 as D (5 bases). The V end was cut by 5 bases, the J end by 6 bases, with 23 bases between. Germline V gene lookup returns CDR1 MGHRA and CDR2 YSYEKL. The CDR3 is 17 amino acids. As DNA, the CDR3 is TGCGCCAGCAGCAAAGGCAGGGTTGAAGACAGTTTCAATGAGCAGTTCTTC. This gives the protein CASSKGRVEDSFNEQFF.

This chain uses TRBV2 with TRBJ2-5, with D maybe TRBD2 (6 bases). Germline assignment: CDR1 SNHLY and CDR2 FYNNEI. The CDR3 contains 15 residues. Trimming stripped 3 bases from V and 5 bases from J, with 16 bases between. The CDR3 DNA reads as TGTGCCAGCAGTGAGACCGGACTACAGCCCGAGACCCAGTACTTC. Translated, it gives CASSETGLQPETQYF.

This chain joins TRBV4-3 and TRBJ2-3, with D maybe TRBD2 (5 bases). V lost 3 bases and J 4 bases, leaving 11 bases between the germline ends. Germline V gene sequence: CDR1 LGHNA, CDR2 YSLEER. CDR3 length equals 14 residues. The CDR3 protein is CASSHRSGADTQYF. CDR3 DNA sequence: TGCGCCAGCAGCCACCGTTCCGGGGCAGATACGCAGTATTTT.

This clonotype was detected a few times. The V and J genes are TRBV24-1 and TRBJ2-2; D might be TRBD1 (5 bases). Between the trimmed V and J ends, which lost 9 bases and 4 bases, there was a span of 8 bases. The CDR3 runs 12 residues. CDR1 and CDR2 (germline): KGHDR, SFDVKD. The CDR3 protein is CATSQGTGELFF. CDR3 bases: TGTGCCACCTCGCAGGGCACCGGGGAGCTGTTTTTT.

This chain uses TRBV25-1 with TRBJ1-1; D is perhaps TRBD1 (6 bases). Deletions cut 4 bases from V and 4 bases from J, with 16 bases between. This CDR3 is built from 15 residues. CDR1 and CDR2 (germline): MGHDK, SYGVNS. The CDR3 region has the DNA TGTGCCAGCAGTGGATCACAGGGTTGGGGCACTGAAGCTTTCTTT. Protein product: CASSGSQGWGTEAFF.

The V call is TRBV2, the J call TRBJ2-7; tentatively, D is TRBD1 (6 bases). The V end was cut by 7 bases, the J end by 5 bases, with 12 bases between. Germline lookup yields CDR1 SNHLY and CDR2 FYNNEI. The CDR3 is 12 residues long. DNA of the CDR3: TGTGCCAGCATTCAACACAGGGACGAGCAGTACTTC. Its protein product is CASIQHRDEQYF.

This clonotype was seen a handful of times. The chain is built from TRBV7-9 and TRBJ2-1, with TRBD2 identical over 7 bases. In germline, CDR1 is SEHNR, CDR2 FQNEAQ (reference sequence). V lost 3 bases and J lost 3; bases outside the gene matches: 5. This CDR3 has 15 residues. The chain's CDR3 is CASSLGEGYYNEQFF. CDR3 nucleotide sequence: TGTGCCAGCAGCTTGGGGGAGGGGTACTACAATGAGCAGTTCTTC.

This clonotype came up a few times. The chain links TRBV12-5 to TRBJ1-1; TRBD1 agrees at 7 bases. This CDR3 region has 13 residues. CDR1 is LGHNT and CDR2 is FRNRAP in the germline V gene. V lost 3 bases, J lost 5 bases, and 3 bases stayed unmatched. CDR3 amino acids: CASGFTGETEAFF. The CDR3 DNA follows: TGTGCTAGTGGTTTTACAGGGGAAACTGAAGCTTTCTTT.

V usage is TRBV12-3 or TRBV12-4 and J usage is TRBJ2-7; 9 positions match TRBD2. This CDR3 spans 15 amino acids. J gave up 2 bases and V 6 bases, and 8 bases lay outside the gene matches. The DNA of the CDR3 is TGTGCCAGCAGCCCACCGGGACTAGCCCCCTACGAGCAGTACTTC. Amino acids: CASSPPGLAPYEQYF.

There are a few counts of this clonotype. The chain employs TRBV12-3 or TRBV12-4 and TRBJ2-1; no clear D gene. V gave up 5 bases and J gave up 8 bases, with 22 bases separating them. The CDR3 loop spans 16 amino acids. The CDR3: CASSTRRAIDPDEQFF. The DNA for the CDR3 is TGTGCCAGCAGTACCCGGAGAGCAATCGACCCCGATGAGCAGTTCTTC.

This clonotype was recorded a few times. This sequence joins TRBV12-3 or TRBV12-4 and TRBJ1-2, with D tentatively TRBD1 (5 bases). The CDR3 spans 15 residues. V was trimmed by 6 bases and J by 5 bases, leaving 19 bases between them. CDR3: CASSPVGGWGYGYTF. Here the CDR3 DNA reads TGTGCCAGCAGCCCAGTCGGGGGTTGGGGATATGGCTACACCTTC.

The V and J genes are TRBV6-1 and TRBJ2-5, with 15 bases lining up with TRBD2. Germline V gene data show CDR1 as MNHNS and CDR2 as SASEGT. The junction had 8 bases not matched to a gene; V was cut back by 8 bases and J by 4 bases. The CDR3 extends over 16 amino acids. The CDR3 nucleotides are TGTGCCAGCCACTCCGGACTAGCGGGGGGGCGAGAGACCCAGTACTTC. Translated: CASHSGLAGGRETQYF.